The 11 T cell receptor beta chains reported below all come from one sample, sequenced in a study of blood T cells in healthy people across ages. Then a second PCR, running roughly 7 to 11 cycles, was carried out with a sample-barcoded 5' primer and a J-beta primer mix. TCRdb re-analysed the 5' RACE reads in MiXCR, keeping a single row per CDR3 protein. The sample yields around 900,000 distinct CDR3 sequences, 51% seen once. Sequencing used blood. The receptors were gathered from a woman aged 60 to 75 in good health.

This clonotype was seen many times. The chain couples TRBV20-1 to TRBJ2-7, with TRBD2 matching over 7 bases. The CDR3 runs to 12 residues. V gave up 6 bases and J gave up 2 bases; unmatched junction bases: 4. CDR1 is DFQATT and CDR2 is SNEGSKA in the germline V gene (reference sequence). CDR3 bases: TGCAGTGCCTCCGGGAGGACCTACGAGCAGTACTTC. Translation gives CSASGRTYEQYF.

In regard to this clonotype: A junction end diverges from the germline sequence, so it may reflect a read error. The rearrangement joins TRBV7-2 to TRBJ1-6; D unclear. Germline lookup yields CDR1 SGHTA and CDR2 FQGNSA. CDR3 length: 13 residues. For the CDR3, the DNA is TGTGCCAGCAGCCCCTACCCGGATTCACCCCCCCACTTT. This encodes CASSPYPDSPPHF.

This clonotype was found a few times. CDR3 in amino acids: CASSLRRNGQGDDEQYF. In DNA, the CDR3 is TGTGCCAGCAGTTTACGGAGGAATGGACAGGGGGACGACGAGCAGTACTTC. The chain joins TRBV27 to TRBJ2-7; 10 bases fit TRBD1. Germline CDR1 and CDR2: MNHEY and SMNVEV (reference sequence). The ends lost 2 bases at V and 5 bases at J; junction bases unmatched: 12. This CDR3 contains 17 residues.

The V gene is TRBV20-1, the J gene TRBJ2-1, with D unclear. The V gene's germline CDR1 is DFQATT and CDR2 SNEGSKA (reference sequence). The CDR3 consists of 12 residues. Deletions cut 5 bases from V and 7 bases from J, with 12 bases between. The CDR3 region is CSASGSPNEQFF. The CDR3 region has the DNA TGCAGTGCTTCCGGGTCCCCAAATGAGCAGTTCTTC.

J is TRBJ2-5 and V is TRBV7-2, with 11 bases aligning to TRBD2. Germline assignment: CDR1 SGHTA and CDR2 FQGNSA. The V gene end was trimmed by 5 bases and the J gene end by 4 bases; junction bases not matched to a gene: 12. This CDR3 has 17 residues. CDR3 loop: CASSNSGRAVRGETQYF. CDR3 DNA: TGTGCCAGCAGCAATAGCGGGAGGGCCGTTAGGGGAGAGACCCAGTACTTC.

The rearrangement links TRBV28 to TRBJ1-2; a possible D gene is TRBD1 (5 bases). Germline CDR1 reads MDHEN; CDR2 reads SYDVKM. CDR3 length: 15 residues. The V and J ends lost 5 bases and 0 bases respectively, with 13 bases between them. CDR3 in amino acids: CASSSVGPTNYGYTF. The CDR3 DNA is TGTGCCAGCAGTAGTGTGGGACCCACTAACTATGGCTACACCTTC.

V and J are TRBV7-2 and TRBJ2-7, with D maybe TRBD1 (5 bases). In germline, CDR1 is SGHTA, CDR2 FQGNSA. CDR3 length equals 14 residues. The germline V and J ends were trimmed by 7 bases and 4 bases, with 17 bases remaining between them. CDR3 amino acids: CASTFGQGPYEQYF. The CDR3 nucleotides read TGTGCCAGCACCTTCGGACAAGGGCCTTACGAGCAGTACTTC.

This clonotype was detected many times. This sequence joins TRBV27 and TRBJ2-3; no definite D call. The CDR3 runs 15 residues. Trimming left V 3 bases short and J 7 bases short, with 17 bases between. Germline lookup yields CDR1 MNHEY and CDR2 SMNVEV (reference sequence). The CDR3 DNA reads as TGTGCCAGCAGTTTGGTACCTTCCGATGGCTATACGCAGTATTTT. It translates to CASSLVPSDGYTQYF.

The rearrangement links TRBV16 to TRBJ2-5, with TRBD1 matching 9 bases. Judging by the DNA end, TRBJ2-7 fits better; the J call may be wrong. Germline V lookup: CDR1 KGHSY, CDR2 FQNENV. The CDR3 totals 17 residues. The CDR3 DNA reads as TGTGCCAGCAGCCAATGGCCCAACAGGGGGCCCGGTGGCGAGCAGTACTTC. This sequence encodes CASSQWPNRGPGGEQYF.

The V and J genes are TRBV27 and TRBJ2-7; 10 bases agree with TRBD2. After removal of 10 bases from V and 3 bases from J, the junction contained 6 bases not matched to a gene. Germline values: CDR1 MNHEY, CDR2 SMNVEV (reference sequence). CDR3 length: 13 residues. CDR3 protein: CATKREGLYEQYF. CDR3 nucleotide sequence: TGTGCCACCAAGCGGGAGGGCCTCTACGAGCAGTACTTC.

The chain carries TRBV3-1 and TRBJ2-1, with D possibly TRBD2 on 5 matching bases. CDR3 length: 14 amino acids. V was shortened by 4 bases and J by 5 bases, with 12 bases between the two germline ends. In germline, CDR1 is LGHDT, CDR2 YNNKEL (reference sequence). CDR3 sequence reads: CASSPAGRDNEQFF. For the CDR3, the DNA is TGTGCCAGCAGCCCAGCTGGGCGGGACAATGAGCAGTTCTTC.